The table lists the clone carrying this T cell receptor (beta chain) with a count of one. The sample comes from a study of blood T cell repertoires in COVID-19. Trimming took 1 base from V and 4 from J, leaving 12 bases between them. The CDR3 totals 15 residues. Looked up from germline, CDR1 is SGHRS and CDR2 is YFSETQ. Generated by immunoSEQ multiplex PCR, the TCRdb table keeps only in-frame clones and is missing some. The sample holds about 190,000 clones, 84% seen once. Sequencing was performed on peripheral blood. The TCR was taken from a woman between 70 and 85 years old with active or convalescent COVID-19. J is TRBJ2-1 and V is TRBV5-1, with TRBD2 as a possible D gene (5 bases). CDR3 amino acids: CASSLSQRNYNEQFF. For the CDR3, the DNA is TGCGCCAGCAGCTTGAGCCAGCGGAATTACAATGAGCAGTTCTTC.